The 24 T cell receptor beta chains below come from one sample, sequenced in a study of blood T cells in healthy people across ages. PCR was performed a second time for roughly 7 to 11 cycles using a sample-barcoded 5' primer and a J-beta primer mix. TCRdb reprocessed the 5' RACE reads via MiXCR and lists one record per CDR3 protein. The data show almost 1 million distinct CDR3 sequences, roughly half seen once. Sequencing was performed on blood. The receptors originated from a woman aged 55 to 70 in good health.

The chain's CDR3 is CSHSAKGGNIQYF. CDR3 DNA: TGCAGCCATAGCGCGAAGGGGGGAAACATTCAGTACTTC. The chain uses TRBV29-1 and TRBJ2-4, with D perhaps TRBD1 or TRBD2 (6 bases each). The CDR3 totals 13 residues. CDR1 is SQVTM and CDR2 is ANQGSEA in the germline V gene. Trimming removed 8 bases from V and 6 bases from J, with 17 bases in between.

The V call is TRBV18, the J call TRBJ2-3; 7 nucleotides align to TRBD2. Germline lookup yields CDR1 KGHSH and CDR2 LQKENI. The CDR3 extends over 15 amino acids. V lost 5 bases, J lost 5 bases, and 10 bases stayed unmatched. CDR3 DNA sequence: TGTGCCAGCTCAAGATTTGCGGGAGTCGAAGATACGCAGTATTTT. Translation gives CASSRFAGVEDTQYF.

The chain uses TRBV6-5 and TRBJ2-5; a possible D gene is TRBD1 (6 bases). The DNA end is a closer match to TRBJ2-7, so the J assignment may be wrong. The CDR3 loop spans 16 amino acids. The germline V gene has CDR1 MNHEY and CDR2 SVGAGI. CDR3 DNA sequence: TGTGCCAGCAGCCCCTACAAAACAGGGTCCGGCTACGAGCAGTACTTC. Translated: CASSPYKTGSGYEQYF.

This chain's CDR3 is CASPPRVSNYGYTF. The CDR3 DNA is TGTGCCAGCCCGCCCCGGGTTTCGAACTATGGCTACACCTTC. V gene TRBV13 combines with J gene TRBJ1-2; no firm D call. Germline CDR1 is PRHDT and CDR2 is FYEKMQ (reference sequence). The CDR3 consists of 14 residues. V was clipped by 8 bases and J by 2 bases, with 15 bases between them. Complete variable domain (other parts from reference TRBV13 and TRBJ1-2): AAGVIQSPRHLIKEKRETATLKCYPIPRHDTVYWYQQGPGQDPQFLISFYEKMQSDKGSIPDRFSAQQFSDYHSELNMSSLELGDSALYFCASPPRVSNYGYTFGSGTRLTVV.

This chain connects TRBV12-3 or TRBV12-4 to TRBJ2-4; 9 bases line up with TRBD2. The J call may not be correct, given that the DNA end is closer to TRBJ2-7. The CDR3 sequence is 13 residues long. The CDR3 loop reads CASSLGGRAEQYF. CDR3 sequence (DNA): TGTGCCAGCAGTTTAGGCGGGAGGGCCGAGCAGTACTTC.

The rearrangement links TRBV2 to TRBJ2-7, with D possibly matching TRBD2 (6 bases). The ends were cut back, 7 bases at V and 0 bases at J, with 16 bases in the middle. The CDR3 is 15 amino acids. Looked up from germline, CDR1 is SNHLY and CDR2 is FYNNEI. The CDR3 coding sequence is TGTGCCAGCATGCGCCGGGACTTGAGCTCCTACGAGCAGTACTTC. It specifies CASMRRDLSSYEQYF. The full variable domain, with the rest looked up from reference TRBV2 and TRBJ2-7, is EPEVTQTPSHQVTQMGQEVILRCVPISNHLYFYWYRQILGQKVEFLVSFYNNEISEKSEIFDDQFSVERPDGSNFTLKIRSTKLEDSAMYFCASMRRDLSSYEQYFGPGTRLTVT.

V and J are TRBV6-2 or TRBV6-3 and TRBJ2-1; perhaps TRBD2 as D (7 bases). This CDR3 has 14 amino acids. Germline lookup yields CDR1 MNHEY and CDR2 SVGEGT. V lost 7 bases and J lost 5, with 15 bases in between. CDR3 coding DNA: TGTGCCAGCAATTCCGGGGGGCCCCACAATGAGCAGTTCTTC. This sequence encodes CASNSGGPHNEQFF.

J is TRBJ2-7 and V is TRBV29-1, with no clear D. The germline V gene encodes CDR1 SQVTM and CDR2 ANQGSEA. The V gene lost 2 bases and the J gene lost 12 bases, with 11 bases spanning the gap. The CDR3 runs 10 residues. The CDR3 DNA reads TGCAGCGTTGAAATTCTAGTCCGGTACTTC. It codes for CSVEILVRYF.

The chain is built from TRBV28 and TRBJ2-7; a possible D gene is TRBD2 (7 bases). CDR1 is MDHEN and CDR2 is SYDVKM in the germline V gene. V was trimmed by 10 bases and J by 1 base, leaving 14 bases between them. The CDR3 spans 13 residues. The CDR3 reads CATGAGVSYEQYF. In DNA, the CDR3 is TGTGCCACAGGGGCGGGGGTATCCTACGAGCAGTACTTC.

On this clonotype itself: One end of the junction does not line up with germline, which may come from a read error. The V and J genes are TRBV6-2 or TRBV6-3 and TRBJ1-1; D is ambiguous. This CDR3 is built from 11 residues. Germline V lookup: CDR1 MNHEY, CDR2 SVGEGT. CDR3 amino acids: CASRKNAEAFF. CDR3 DNA: TGTGCCAGCAGGAAGAACGCTGAAGCTTTCTTT.

The sample holds a few counts of this clonotype. The rearrangement links TRBV12-3 or TRBV12-4 to TRBJ2-5, with a tentative D call TRBD2 (5 bases). CDR3 length: 13 residues. The V end was cut by 3 bases, the J end by 5 bases, with 10 bases between. Here the CDR3 DNA reads TGTGCCAGCAGTTTTAAGCGGTTGGAGACCCAGTACTTC. Translated, it gives CASSFKRLETQYF.

The J gene is TRBJ2-5, the V gene TRBV28; 10 bases line up with TRBD2. The CDR3 covers 15 residues. Germline CDR1 reads MDHEN; CDR2 reads SYDVKM. V lost 2 bases and J lost 3; bases outside the gene matches: 3. CDR3 residues: CASSLLAGAEETQYF. The CDR3 DNA reads as TGTGCCAGCAGTTTACTAGCGGGAGCGGAAGAGACCCAGTACTTC. Full variable domain (remainder filled in from reference TRBV28 and TRBJ2-5): DVKVTQSSRYLVKRTGEKVFLECVQDMDHENMFWYRQDPGLGLRLIYFSYDVKMKEKGDIPEGYSVSREKKERFSLILESASTNQTSMYLCASSLLAGAEETQYFGPGTRLLVL.

In this sample, this clonotype turned up a few times. The chain links TRBV11-1 to TRBJ2-5, with a possible D match to TRBD1 (5 bases). Germline lookup yields CDR1 SGHAT and CDR2 FQDESV (reference sequence). V lost 0 bases and J 2 bases, leaving 10 bases between the germline ends. The CDR3 spans 15 residues. The CDR3 reads CASSLAAQGQETQYF. CDR3 DNA sequence: TGTGCCAGCAGCTTAGCGGCCCAGGGACAAGAGACCCAGTACTTC.

This clonotype was recorded once. The V gene is TRBV7-9, the J gene TRBJ1-2, with 8 nucleotides matching TRBD1. V shed 5 bases, J shed 0 bases, and the junction held 11 bases outside the gene matches. The CDR3 spans 17 residues. In germline, CDR1 is SEHNR, CDR2 FQNEAQ (reference sequence). The CDR3 DNA sequence: TGTGCCAGCAGCATACCGGGACAGGCCAAAACTAACTATGGCTACACCTTC. Translation gives CASSIPGQAKTNYGYTF.

The J gene is TRBJ1-2, the V gene TRBV10-2; possibly TRBD1 for D (6 bases). This CDR3 has 14 amino acids. Germline V CDR1 and CDR2: WSHSY, SAAADI. The V gene lost 2 bases and the J gene lost 7 bases, with 14 bases spanning the gap. The CDR3 loop is CASSERGGRGGYTF. CDR3 DNA: TGCGCCAGCAGTGAGAGGGGGGGCAGAGGTGGCTACACCTTC.

This clonotype was seen a handful of times. V is TRBV27 and J is TRBJ2-7; 11 bases map to TRBD2. The germline gives CDR1 MNHEY, CDR2 SMNVEV (reference sequence). With V trimmed by 5 bases and J by 2 bases, 5 bases remained unmatched. This CDR3 has 15 residues. The CDR3 region is CASSPQGLAAYEQYF. The CDR3 DNA is TGTGCCAGCAGTCCCCAGGGACTAGCGGCCTACGAGCAGTACTTC.

This clonotype was counted a few times. The chain carries TRBV29-1 and TRBJ2-3, with TRBD2 matching 16 bases. V dropped 3 bases and J dropped 1; count of bases not matched to a gene: 4. Germline loops: CDR1 SQVTM, CDR2 ANQGSEA. This CDR3 region has 17 residues. CDR3 nucleotides: TGCAGCGTTGAGGGACTAGCGGGAGGGTGGGGCACAGATACGCAGTATTTT. This translates into CSVEGLAGGWGTDTQYF.

V gene TRBV10-1 combines with J gene TRBJ2-3; a possible D gene is TRBD2 (5 bases). The V gene's germline CDR1 is WNHNN and CDR2 SYGVQD (reference sequence). The CDR3 covers 17 residues. V lost 1 base to trimming and J lost 7 bases, with 21 bases between them. Here the CDR3 reads CASSEFGQRTGRYTQYF. The CDR3 coding sequence is TGCGCCAGCAGTGAGTTTGGCCAGCGGACGGGCAGGTATACGCAGTATTTT.

This clonotype occurred a few times. The chain recombines TRBV7-2 with TRBJ2-7; TRBD2 matches 9 bases. The CDR3 is made up of 15 amino acids. Unmatched junction bases numbered 4, after V lost 2 bases and J lost 2 bases. CDR1 SGHTA and CDR2 FQGNSA come from the germline V gene. The CDR3 loop is CASSLWLAGAYEQYF. As DNA, the CDR3 is TGTGCCAGCAGCTTATGGTTAGCGGGAGCCTACGAGCAGTACTTC.

The CDR3 coding sequence is TGTGCCAGCAGCAGACAATTGGGACAGGGGGAGACCCAGTACTTC. Its translation is CASSRQLGQGETQYF. The chain employs TRBV7-6 and TRBJ2-7; the match to TRBD1 covers 10 bases. The DNA end favors TRBJ2-5, so the J call may be wrong. Germline V lookup: CDR1 SGHVS, CDR2 FNYEAQ. This CDR3 region has 15 residues.

This clonotype was found a few times. The rearrangement uses TRBV28 and TRBJ2-7; D could derive from TRBD1 or TRBD2 (5 bases each). The germline V and J ends were trimmed by 5 bases and 0 bases, with 20 bases remaining between them. The length of the CDR3 is 17 residues. The germline V gene encodes CDR1 MDHEN and CDR2 SYDVKM. The CDR3 reads CASSLTGWAGSSYEQYF. DNA for the CDR3: TGTGCCAGCAGTCTGACCGGGTGGGCAGGGAGCTCCTACGAGCAGTACTTC.

This clonotype turned up a few times. The J gene is TRBJ2-1, the V gene TRBV7-2; the D gene could be TRBD1 or TRBD2 (5 bases each). This CDR3 is 14 amino acids long. V shed 1 base and J shed 4 bases, with 8 bases lying between them. Germline V gene lookup returns CDR1 SGHTA and CDR2 FQGNSA. Written as DNA, the CDR3 is TGTGCCAGCAGCTTAGACAGGAGGTACAATGAGCAGTTCTTC. It is translated as CASSLDRRYNEQFF.

The table lists this clonotype with a count of one. The chain couples TRBV3-1 to TRBJ1-1; D is unresolved. The germline V gene encodes CDR1 LGHDT and CDR2 YNNKEL (reference sequence). Trimming removed 0 bases from V and 3 bases from J, with 5 bases in between. This CDR3 has 13 amino acids. The CDR3: CASSQDRHTEAFF. CDR3 nucleotide sequence: TGTGCCAGCAGCCAAGATAGACACACTGAAGCTTTCTTT.

V gene TRBV15 combines with J gene TRBJ2-1, with D unresolved. CDR1 is LNHNV, CDR2 YYDKDF, per germline (reference sequence). Trimming took 3 bases from V and 5 from J, leaving 14 bases between them. The CDR3 sequence is 15 residues long. The CDR3 coding sequence is TGTGCCACCAGCAGCACCGGACCAGACGACAATGAGCAGTTCTTC. Translation gives CATSSTGPDDNEQFF.